A selection of T cell receptor beta chains follows, all from one sample in a study of T cells in Graves' hyperthyroidism and ophthalmopathy. TCRdb re-called the multiplex PCR reads through MiXCR, storing one row per CDR3 protein. In the table there are approximately 610,000 distinct CDR3 sequences, around 15% of which are singletons. The sequenced sample consisted of blood. The receptors derive from a woman younger than 35 with Graves' hyperthyroidism. CDR3s include the opening cysteine and the closing phenylalanine or tryptophan. D genes are given only for firm matches. Size tells how often a clone was seen (once, few, many) or the class of an expanded clone, and some rows leave it out.

clone_size d_call j_call v_call cdr3_aa cdr3_nt
. TRBD2 TRBJ2-1 TRBV6-1 CASSEKAGGYNEQFF TGTGCCAGCAGTGAAAAAGCGGGAGGGTACAATGAGCAGTTCTTC
. TRBD2 TRBJ2-5 TRBV5-1 CASSWGLAGVGETQYF TGCGCCAGCAGCTGGGGACTAGCGGGAGTTGGAGAGACCCAGTACTTC
many . TRBJ2-3 TRBV28 CASSTGASTDTQYF TGTGCCAGCAGTACAGGAGCTAGCACAGATACGCAGTATTTT
. . TRBJ2-5 TRBV5-1 CASSLEIGETQYF TGCGCCAGCAGCTTGGAGATCGGGGAGACCCAGTACTTC
many TRBD1 TRBJ1-2 TRBV20-1 CSARDRDRGVVYGYTF TGCAGTGCTAGAGATCGGGACAGGGGGGTGGTCTATGGCTACACCTTC
many TRBD1 TRBJ1-6 TRBV9 CASSGEGRTGENSPLHF TGTGCCAGCAGCGGTGAGGGGCGGACAGGGGAGAATTCACCCCTCCACTTT
. . TRBJ1-2 TRBV6-5 CASSYIAGTYGYTF TGTGCCAGCAGTTACATCGCAGGGACCTATGGCTACACCTTC
. TRBD2 TRBJ2-2 TRBV19 CASSTQLLAVNTGELFF TGTGCCAGTAGTACCCAATTACTAGCGGTAAACACCGGGGAGCTGTTTTTT
many TRBD1 TRBJ2-1 TRBV18 CASSRFRDSNEQFF TGTGCCAGCTCACGATTCCGGGACAGCAATGAGCAGTTCTTC
. . TRBJ1-5 TRBV7-9 CASSLDGSPNQPQHF TGTGCCAGCAGCTTAGATGGCAGTCCCAATCAGCCCCAGCATTTT
. . TRBJ1-6 TRBV5-1 CASSFEGAENSPLHF TGCGCCAGCAGCTTCGAAGGGGCGGAGAATTCACCCCTCCACTTT
many TRBD1 TRBJ2-7 TRBV28 CASRDRVYEQYF TGTGCCAGCAGGGACAGGGTTTACGAGCAGTACTTC
many . TRBJ2-3 TRBV7-2 CASSFPSGITDTQYF TGTGCCAGCAGCTTTCCCAGCGGAATTACAGATACGCAGTATTTT
few . TRBJ2-7 TRBV4-1 CASSQGRQAYEQYF TGCGCCAGCAGCCAAGGCAGGCAGGCGTACGAGCAGTACTTC
few TRBD1 TRBJ2-5 TRBV12-5 CASGLGTGGTQYF TGTGCTAGTGGTCTGGGGACAGGGGGAACCCAGTACTTC
many . TRBJ2-3 TRBV5-1 CASSLARPSTDTQYF TGCGCCAGCAGCTTGGCCAGGCCGAGCACAGATACGCAGTATTTT
. . TRBJ2-2 TRBV24-1 CATSGGSNTGELFF TGTGCCACCAGTGGGGGATCGAACACCGGGGAGCTGTTTTTT